The present TCR beta chain was sequenced within a study of blood T cells in healthy people across ages. The germline gives CDR1 SGHTA, CDR2 FQGNSA. Trimming shortened V by 2 bases and J by 11 bases, and 21 bases separated the two germline ends. The CDR3 totals 15 residues. A remark on this clonotype: Its antigen is not identified. A read error may explain this, as a much larger clone is one base away.

Regarding the study as a whole: Strongly correlated with naive T cell percentage was TCR beta diversity. A roughly linear fall in TCR beta diversity per million T cells was seen with increasing age.

Combining a sample-barcoded 5' primer with a J-beta primer mix, a second PCR ran for roughly 7 to 12 cycles. One entry per CDR3 protein, called by TCRdb with MiXCR from the 5' RACE reads. The repertoire holds hundreds of thousands of distinct CDR3 sequences, with under 30% as singletons. Every donor gave 9 to 10 milliliters of peripheral blood. V is TRBV7-2 and J is TRBJ2-5, with D perhaps TRBD1 (5 bases). The clonotype originates from a woman over 75 in good health. The sequencing sample was made of blood. The CDR3 sequence is CASSLTFHRGNEQYF. The CDR3 DNA follows: TGTGCCAGCAGCTTAACGTTCCATAGGGGCAATGAGCAGTACTTC.